A selection of T cell receptor beta chains follows, all from one sample in a study of radiotherapy plus CTLA-4 blockade in lung cancer. Produced via immunoSEQ multiplex PCR; TCRdb's table is partial and in-frame only. Here the sample spans 83,000 or so clones, 83% being singletons. Material: peripheral blood, obtained from a patient treated with radiotherapy plus ipilimumab. These receptors all stem from a human donor with non-small cell lung cancer who had stable disease on radiotherapy plus ipilimumab. CDR3s include the opening cysteine and the closing phenylalanine or tryptophan. D genes are given only for firm matches. Clone size is given for some rows only: seen once, a few or many times, or a class if the clone is expanded.

- TRBJ1-3 TRBV6-5 - TGTGCCAGCAGTACGGGGGGTGGCCCTGGAAACACCATATATTTT CASSTGGGPGNTIYF
once TRBJ1-1 TRBV6-5 - TGTGCCAGCAGTCGGGACCGCGGGGGCACTGAAGCTTTCTTT CASSRDRGGTEAFF
- TRBJ1-5 TRBV19 - TGTGCCAGTAGTATAGGTCGAACCCCAACGCAGCCCCAGCATTTT CASSIGRTPTQPQHF
- TRBJ2-7 TRBV11-2 - TGTGCCAGCAGCTTACAAGGTCTAATGGGTTACGAGCAGTACTTC CASSLQGLMGYEQYF
- TRBJ1-4 TRBV19 TRBD1 TGTGCCAGCGCGCTTGGGGGGACAGCAACTAATGAAAAACTGTTTTTT CASALGGTATNEKLFF
- TRBJ1-6 TRBV18 TRBD1 TGTGCCAGCTCACCGGGACAGTTTAATTCACCCCTCCACTTT CASSPGQFNSPLHF
- TRBJ2-1 TRBV5-1 TRBD2 TGCGCCAGCAGCCCCGGGGCTTCCGGGACTAGCGGGAGGGATGAGCAGTTCTTC CASSPGASGTSGRDEQFF
few TRBJ1-2 TRBV11-2 - TGTGCCAGCAGCTTTTTAGGCGGGGGCTACACCTTC CASSFLGGGYTF
few TRBJ1-4 TRBV4-1 - TGCGCCAGCAGCCAGAGTCCGCCTGGGGAAAAACTGTTTTTT CASSQSPPGEKLFF
- TRBJ2-7 TRBV28 - TGTGCCAGCAGTTTATCCCAGGCCAGTCGATCCTACGAGCAGTACTTC CASSLSQASRSYEQYF
- TRBJ2-7 TRBV5-1 TRBD2 TGCGCCAGCAGCTTGGGTCTAGCGGGAGTATCCGAGCAGTACTTC CASSLGLAGVSEQYF
- TRBJ1-1 TRBV18 - TGTGCCAGCTCACCTGGACAGAACATGAACACTGAAGCTTTCTTT CASSPGQNMNTEAFF
once TRBJ2-7 TRBV27 TRBD1 TGTGCCAGCAGTTTTCGCAAAACCCCGGGACAGGGCTCCTACGAGCAGTACTTC CASSFRKTPGQGSYEQYF
- TRBJ2-7 TRBV11-2 - TGTGCCAGCAGCTTATTTGGGGGAAACTACGAGCAGTACTTC CASSLFGGNYEQYF
- TRBJ2-2 TRBV5-5 TRBD1 TGTGCCAGCAGCCCTTGGACAGGGGAGACCGGGGAGCTGTTTTTT CASSPWTGETGELFF
- TRBJ2-6 TRBV19 TRBD1 TGTGCCAGTAGTATGCGACAGGGGCGGAGCTCTGGGGCCAACGTCCTGACTTTC CASSMRQGRSSGANVLTF
- TRBJ2-5 TRBV28 TRBD2 TGTGCCAGCAGTTTCCAGCGGGGGGTAATCGAGACCCAGTACTTC CASSFQRGVIETQYF
- TRBJ2-1 TRBV7-3 - TGTGCCAGCAGCCCGGGACGTACCAATGAGCAGTTCTTC CASSPGRTNEQFF
- TRBJ1-5 TRBV30 - TGTGCCTGGAGTGAGGGCCTCCATAGCAATCAGCCCCAGCATTTT CAWSEGLHSNQPQHF
- TRBJ1-3 TRBV11-2 - TGTGCCAGCAGCTTAAATACCGTATCGGGAAACACCATATATTTT CASSLNTVSGNTIYF
- TRBJ2-2 TRBV12-5 - TGTGCTAGTGGTTTGCAGGCGAACACCGGGGAGCTGTTTTTT CASGLQANTGELFF
- TRBJ2-7 TRBV9 - TGTGCCAGCAGCCCCGGGGGAGAGTCCTACGAGCAGTACTTC CASSPGGESYEQYF
few TRBJ1-2 TRBV5-6 TRBD1 TGTGCCAGCAGCCTTCCGACAGGGGGCTACACCTTC CASSLPTGGYTF
- TRBJ2-7 TRBV10-3 - TGTGCCATCAGTGAGTCGTTTGAAGCCGGCGAGCAGTACTTC CAISESFEAGEQYF
- TRBJ2-1 TRBV2 TRBD2 TGTGCCAGCAACCGGCGGGAGGGCCCTGGGAATGAGCAGTTCTTC CASNRREGPGNEQFF
- TRBJ2-1 TRBV19 TRBD2 TGTGCCAGTAGTATGTCTAGCGGAAACTACAATGAGCAGTTCTTC CASSMSSGNYNEQFF
- TRBJ2-3 TRBV27 - TGTGCCAGCAGTCACTTTCCAACAGATACGCAGTATTTT CASSHFPTDTQYF
- TRBJ1-2 TRBV4-1 - TGCGCCAGCAGCCCTGTCAGGGAGCACTATGGCTACACCTTC CASSPVREHYGYTF
- TRBJ1-5 TRBV18 - TGTGCCAGCTCACCTATACCGCTGCCAGGGACCCGGCCCCAGCATTTT CASSPIPLPGTRPQHF
- TRBJ1-1 TRBV6-5 - TGTGCCAGCAGGAACAGCAGGGGAGGGGCCACTGAAGCTTTCTTT CASRNSRGGATEAFF
- TRBJ1-4 TRBV29-1 - TGCAGCGTTGGTGCAGGGACGAATGAAAAACTGTTTTTT CSVGAGTNEKLFF
- TRBJ1-2 TRBV6-1 - TGTGCCAGCAGTGAAGCAGACCTTGGCTATGGCTACACCTTC CASSEADLGYGYTF
once TRBJ1-3 TRBV4-2 - TGTGCCAGCAGCAGCCGGGGTGGAAACACCATATATTTT CASSSRGGNTIYF
- TRBJ1-3 TRBV4-1 - TGCGCCAGCAGCCCCACGGGCTCTGGAAACACCATATATTTT CASSPTGSGNTIYF
few TRBJ1-5 TRBV6-6 TRBD1 TGTGCCAGCAGTGACCCTCAGGGGGCGTATCAGCCCCAGCATTTT CASSDPQGAYQPQHF
- TRBJ2-3 TRBV27 TRBD2 TGTGCCAGCAGTTCTCTAGCGGGATTATTAACAGATACGCAGTATTTT CASSSLAGLLTDTQYF
- TRBJ1-5 TRBV27 - TGTGCCAGCAGTTTTACCGGGAGGCTCAATCAGCCCCAGCATTTT CASSFTGRLNQPQHF
- TRBJ2-7 TRBV19 - TGTGCCAGTAGTATTACGCCAGGGGTAGACGAGCAGTACTTC CASSITPGVDEQYF
- TRBJ2-1 TRBV19 - TGTGCCAGTAGTATACAGGGGGGCGTTGATGAGCAGTTCTTC CASSIQGGVDEQFF
- TRBJ1-4 TRBV6-1 - TGTGCCAGCAGTGAAGCCCTTCAAGGGACCCGGGAAAAACTGTTTTTT CASSEALQGTREKLFF
- TRBJ2-7 TRBV7-6 - TGTGCCAGCAGCTCCTACTATAGCCAGCAGTACTTC CASSSYYSQQYF
- TRBJ2-5 TRBV2 TRBD1 TGTGCCAGCACTAAACAGGGGGCGCCCGGAGAGACCCAGTACTTC CASTKQGAPGETQYF